This T cell receptor (beta chain) comes out of a study of CD8+CD57+ T cells in acquired aplastic anemia. The study profiled TCR beta VDJ and CDR3 using genomic DNA as template. TCRdb recomputed calls from the reads with MiXCR, one row per CDR3 protein. The table lists 100,000 to 150,000 distinct CDR3 sequences, about 40% of them singletons, with under 3% in the top ten. Ten or more counts support this clonotype. The patients chosen for sequencing had shown expansion of CD8+CD57+ cells (detected by flow cytometry). CDR3 length equals 14 residues. Trimming took off 4 bases at V and 6 bases at J, with 13 bases between the two ends. Germline CDR1 reads MDHEN; CDR2 reads SYDVKM.

Specimen: sorted CD4+, CD8+, or CD8+CD57+ T cells (not recorded which) from PBMCs. This sequence was found in a human donor with aplastic anemia. V is TRBV28 and J is TRBJ1-5; possibly TRBD1 for D (5 bases). The chain's CDR3 is CASSSGGGGQPQHF. The CDR3 DNA follows: TGTGCCAGCAGTTCGGGGGGAGGAGGTCAGCCCCAGCATTTT.